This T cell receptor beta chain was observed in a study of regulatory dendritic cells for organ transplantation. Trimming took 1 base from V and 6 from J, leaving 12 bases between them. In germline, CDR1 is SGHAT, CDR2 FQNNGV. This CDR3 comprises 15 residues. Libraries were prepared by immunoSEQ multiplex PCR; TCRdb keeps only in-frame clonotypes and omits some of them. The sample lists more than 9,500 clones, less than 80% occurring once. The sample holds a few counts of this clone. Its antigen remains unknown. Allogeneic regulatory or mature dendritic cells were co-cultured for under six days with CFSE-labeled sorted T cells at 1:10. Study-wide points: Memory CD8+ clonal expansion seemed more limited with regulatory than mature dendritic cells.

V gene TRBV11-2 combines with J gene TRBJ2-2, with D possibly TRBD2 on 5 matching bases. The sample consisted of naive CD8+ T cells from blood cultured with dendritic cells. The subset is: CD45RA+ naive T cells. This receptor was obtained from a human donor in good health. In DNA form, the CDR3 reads TGTGCCAGCAGCTTAGGGACTTATACTCCCGGGGAGCTGTTTTTT. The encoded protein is CASSLGTYTPGELFF.